This TCR beta chain is drawn from a study of T cells after posttransplantation cyclophosphamide. Assay: immunoSEQ multiplex PCR; the TCRdb copy retains only in-frame clones and omits some. The repertoire holds some 11,000 clones, with over 2% as singletons. Treatment was busulfan-fludarabine conditioning, a marrow graft, and cyclophosphamide on days +3 and +4. V was pared by 1 base and J by 5 bases, with 11 bases between. Germline CDR1 and CDR2: LNHDA and SQIVND (reference sequence). The CDR3 has 14 residues. Study-level results: Recipient CMV seropositivity and CMV reactivation strongly tracked TRB clonality. Blood and skin or GI T cell repertoires showed limited TRB overlap. Later post-transplant blood repertoires were often dominated by donor CD8+ memory clones.

Remarks on this clone: Its antigen is as yet unknown.

The sample was PBMCs, taken after allogeneic stem cell transplant with posttransplant cyclophosphamide. This sequence originates from a male patient between 25 and 40 years old who received an allogeneic stem cell transplant from a related donor, was CMV-positive, and had no GVHD. Some of the T cells might come from the graft donor. The V and J genes are TRBV19 and TRBJ1-1; no firm D call. The CDR3 is CASSIVTGSTEAFF. The CDR3 DNA follows: TGTGCCAGTAGTATAGTTACGGGTTCAACTGAAGCTTTCTTT.